This T cell receptor beta chain was documented in a study of T cell responses to AZD1222 COVID-19 vaccine. The V segment lost 1 base and the J segment 7 bases; nucleotides outside the gene matches: 4. Germline V gene sequence: CDR1 SEHNR, CDR2 FQNEAQ (reference sequence). The CDR3 contains 15 residues. Data came from immunoSEQ multiplex PCR; TCRdb stores just in-frame clones and leaves some out. The repertoire holds some 120,000 clones, with 75% to 85% as singletons. Broader study findings: The study identified only six AZD1222 recipients as seropositive at baseline.

In the case of this clone: The target antigen is unknown.

The rearrangement uses TRBV7-9 and TRBJ1-6; 7 nucleotides agree with TRBD1. The source of this sequence is an adult who received the AZD1222 COVID-19 vaccine. The material was peripheral blood, obtained 28 days after the second AZD1222 dose. Here the CDR3 reads CASSLGQGRNSPLHF. The CDR3 DNA follows: TGTGCCAGCAGCTTAGGACAGGGACGCAATTCACCCCTCCACTTT.